This T cell receptor beta chain was identified in a study of T-cell reconstitution after alpha-beta-depleted transplantation in children. Study-level results: Several hundred expanded graft clones reportedly were the source of alpha-beta T cells about two months after transplant. Once a year had passed after transplant, T-cell counts and diversity came mostly from newly produced T cells.

This CDR3 contains 15 residues. CDR1 SGHRS and CDR2 YFSETQ come from the germline V gene. J was trimmed by 9 bases and V by 4 bases; bases with no gene match: 6. This clonotype appeared many times. Its specificity is unknown. TCRbeta library preparation incorporated unique molecular identifiers. A single record per CDR3 protein comes from TCRdb applying MiXCR to the PCR reads. Here the sample spans around 130,000 distinct CDR3 sequences, around 9.8% being singletons. This specimen was PBMCs, mostly from graft donor cells, taken 180 days after TCRalphabeta/CD19-depleted stem cell transplant. J is TRBJ2-1 and V is TRBV5-1, with 14 bases lining up with TRBD2. This sequence originates from a girl in the first two years of life who had a stem cell transplant for combined immunodeficiency, so the T cells may come from the graft donor. CDR3 protein: CASSATSGRAGEQFF. CDR3 nucleotide sequence: TGCGCCAGCAGCGCGACTAGCGGGAGGGCCGGTGAGCAGTTCTTC. Complete variable domain (other parts from reference TRBV5-1 and TRBJ2-1): KAGVTQTPRYLIKTRGQQVTLSCSPISGHRSVSWYQQTPGQGLQFLFEYFSETQRNKGNFPGRFSGRQFSNSRSEMNVSTLELGDSALYLCASSATSGRAGEQFFGPGTRLTVL.